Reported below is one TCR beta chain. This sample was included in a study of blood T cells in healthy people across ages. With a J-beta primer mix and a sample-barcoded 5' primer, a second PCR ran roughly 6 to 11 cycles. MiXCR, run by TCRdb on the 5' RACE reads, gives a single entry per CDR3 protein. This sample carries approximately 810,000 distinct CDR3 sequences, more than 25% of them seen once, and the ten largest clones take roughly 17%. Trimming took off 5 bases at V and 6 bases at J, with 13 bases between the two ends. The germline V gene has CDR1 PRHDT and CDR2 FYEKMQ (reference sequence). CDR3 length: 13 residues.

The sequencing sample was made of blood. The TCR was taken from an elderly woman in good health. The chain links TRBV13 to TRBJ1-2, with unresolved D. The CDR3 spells CASSPRLSDGYTF. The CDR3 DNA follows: TGTGCCAGCAGCCCTCGGTTGTCAGATGGCTACACCTTC.